A selection of T cell receptor beta chains follows, all from one sample in a study of cytomegalovirus exposure and HLA in healthy donors. Produced via immunoSEQ multiplex PCR; TCRdb's table is partial and in-frame only. In the table there are 100,000 to 150,000 clones, roughly four fifths of which are singletons. Sequences were obtained from PBMCs. The receptor set was obtained from a woman aged 55-69 years in good health and CMV-seropositive. CDR3s include the opening cysteine and the closing phenylalanine or tryptophan. Each record gives: D gene, V gene, clone size, J gene, CDR3 protein, CDR3 DNA. A D gene is named only where the DNA matches it firmly. Rows give clone size only sometimes, using once, few, many, or a class for an expanded clone.

D: TRBD2
V: TRBV4-2
size: .
J: TRBJ2-1
CDR3: CASSQDPGLVNEQFF
DNA: TGTGCCAGCAGCCAAGATCCCGGACTAGTCAATGAGCAGTTCTTC

D: TRBD1
V: TRBV18
size: .
J: TRBJ2-5
CDR3: CASSTGGSWEETQYF
DNA: TGTGCCAGCTCAACAGGGGGCAGTTGGGAAGAGACCCAGTACTTC

D: TRBD1
V: TRBV6-5
size: .
J: TRBJ1-5
CDR3: CASSGGTGGQPQHF
DNA: TGTGCCAGCAGTGGGGGGACAGGGGGCCAGCCCCAGCATTTT

D: .
V: TRBV5-6
size: .
J: TRBJ2-7
CDR3: CASSLVTSRSVQYF
DNA: TGTGCCAGCAGCTTGGTTACTTCGCGTTCGGTGCAGTACTTC

D: TRBD1
V: TRBV2
size: .
J: TRBJ2-1
CDR3: CASSVEGPGGLNEQFF
DNA: TGTGCCAGCAGTGTGGAAGGGCCAGGGGGCCTGAATGAGCAGTTCTTC

D: .
V: TRBV7-9
size: .
J: TRBJ2-1
CDR3: CASSLAVGGYNEQFF
DNA: TGTGCCAGCAGCTTAGCGGTTGGCGGCTACAATGAGCAGTTCTTC

D: TRBD1
V: TRBV19
size: once
J: TRBJ1-5
CDR3: CASSIHQQGARQPQHF
DNA: TGTGCCAGTAGTATCCACCAACAGGGGGCACGCCAGCCCCAGCATTTT

D: .
V: TRBV6-5
size: .
J: TRBJ2-1
CDR3: CASSYSLLAVHNEQFF
DNA: TGTGCCAGCAGTTACTCGTTGCTAGCAGTTCACAATGAGCAGTTCTTC

D: .
V: TRBV6-6
size: .
J: TRBJ2-1
CDR3: CASSLRDLGGNEQFF
DNA: TGTGCCAGCAGTCTCCGGGACTTGGGGGGAAATGAGCAGTTCTTC

D: .
V: TRBV7-9
size: .
J: TRBJ1-1
CDR3: CASSLRQRMNTEAFF
DNA: TGTGCCAGCAGCTTAAGACAGCGTATGAACACTGAAGCTTTCTTT

D: TRBD1
V: TRBV27
size: .
J: TRBJ1-3
CDR3: CASSPLSGGSSGNTIYF
DNA: TGTGCCAGCAGTCCCCTTTCAGGGGGCTCCTCTGGAAACACCATATATTTT

D: .
V: TRBV14
size: .
J: TRBJ2-7
CDR3: CASSQGLGQGSYEQYF
DNA: TGTGCCAGCAGCCAAGGGTTAGGGCAGGGCTCCTACGAGCAGTACTTC

D: .
V: TRBV7-2
size: .
J: TRBJ1-5
CDR3: CASSPGSTSNQPQHF
DNA: TGTGCCAGCAGCCCCGGTTCTACTAGCAATCAGCCCCAGCATTTT

D: TRBD1
V: TRBV6-5
size: .
J: TRBJ1-2
CDR3: CASRQQGYEAGYTF
DNA: TGTGCCAGCAGACAACAGGGGTACGAGGCTGGCTACACCTTC

D: .
V: TRBV5-1
size: .
J: TRBJ1-5
CDR3: CASSVAQNQPQHF
DNA: TGCGCCAGCAGCGTCGCACAGAATCAGCCCCAGCATTTT

D: .
V: TRBV13
size: once
J: TRBJ2-1
CDR3: CASIHKGQSSYNEQFF
DNA: TGTGCCAGCATCCATAAAGGACAAAGCTCCTACAATGAGCAGTTCTTC

D: TRBD2
V: TRBV30
size: .
J: TRBJ2-5
CDR3: CAWGGLAETQYF
DNA: TGTGCCTGGGGGGGACTAGCTGAGACCCAGTACTTC

D: .
V: TRBV30
size: once
J: TRBJ2-7
CDR3: CAWSVQSEGTEQYF
DNA: TGTGCCTGGAGTGTACAGAGCGAAGGGACTGAGCAGTACTTC

D: TRBD1
V: TRBV19
size: .
J: TRBJ1-3
CDR3: CASPTGGSGNTIYF
DNA: TGTGCCAGTCCTACAGGGGGGTCCGGAAACACCATATATTTT

D: TRBD2
V: TRBV19
size: .
J: TRBJ2-1
CDR3: CASSLGLADLYNEQFF
DNA: TGTGCCAGTAGTTTGGGACTAGCGGATCTCTACAATGAGCAGTTCTTC

D: TRBD1
V: TRBV30
size: .
J: TRBJ2-2
CDR3: CAWSVPRTGVAGELFF
DNA: TGTGCCTGGAGTGTACCTAGGACAGGGGTAGCCGGGGAGCTGTTTTTT

D: TRBD1
V: TRBV7-3
size: .
J: TRBJ2-7
CDR3: CASRSGTGDYEQYF
DNA: TGTGCCAGCAGGTCCGGGACAGGAGACTACGAGCAGTACTTC

D: TRBD1
V: TRBV6-5
size: .
J: TRBJ2-5
CDR3: CASSGQEQETQYF
DNA: TGTGCCAGCAGTGGACAGGAGCAAGAGACCCAGTACTTC

D: .
V: TRBV6-1
size: .
J: TRBJ1-1
CDR3: CASSRDRVAEAFF
DNA: TGTGCCAGCAGCCGAGATCGCGTGGCTGAAGCTTTCTTT

D: .
V: TRBV7-2
size: .
J: TRBJ1-4
CDR3: CASSSGRGINEKLFF
DNA: TGTGCCAGCAGCTCGGGACGGGGGATAAATGAAAAACTGTTTTTT

D: TRBD2
V: TRBV9
size: few
J: TRBJ2-1
CDR3: CASSVTGTSGVDEQFF
DNA: TGTGCCAGCAGCGTAACCGGGACTAGCGGGGTCGATGAGCAGTTCTTC

D: .
V: TRBV2
size: .
J: TRBJ1-3
CDR3: CASRLSPASGNTIYF
DNA: TGTGCCAGCAGACTATCGCCGGCCTCTGGAAACACCATATATTTT

D: TRBD1
V: TRBV19
size: .
J: TRBJ1-1
CDR3: CASSIGQGLSTEAFF
DNA: TGTGCCAGTAGTATAGGACAGGGTTTAAGCACTGAAGCTTTCTTT

D: TRBD1
V: TRBV6-1
size: .
J: TRBJ1-1
CDR3: CASSDRGPLEAFF
DNA: TGTGCCAGCAGTGACAGGGGGCCCCTCGAAGCTTTCTTT

D: TRBD1
V: TRBV5-1
size: .
J: TRBJ2-2
CDR3: CASSLVGQENWSGELFF
DNA: TGCGCCAGCAGCTTGGTAGGACAGGAAAACTGGTCCGGGGAGCTGTTTTTT

D: TRBD1
V: TRBV7-3
size: .
J: TRBJ2-2
CDR3: CASSLGRGLLSLNTGELFF
DNA: TGTGCCAGCAGCTTGGGCAGGGGGCTCCTCTCCCTCAACACCGGGGAGCTGTTTTTT

D: TRBD1
V: TRBV2
size: .
J: TRBJ1-2
CDR3: CASSITQGGQSGYTF
DNA: TGTGCCAGCAGCATTACACAGGGGGGGCAAAGTGGCTACACCTTC

D: .
V: TRBV25-1
size: few
J: TRBJ2-7
CDR3: CASSEVSVGYF
DNA: TGTGCCAGCAGTGAAGTCAGCGTCGGGTACTTC

D: TRBD2
V: TRBV4-3
size: few
J: TRBJ2-1
CDR3: CASSQVVTSGRYNEQFF
DNA: TGCGCCAGCAGCCAAGTGGTGACTAGCGGGCGCTACAATGAGCAGTTCTTC

D: .
V: TRBV5-1
size: .
J: TRBJ1-5
CDR3: CASSLGQNQPQHF
DNA: TGCGCCAGCAGCTTGGGTCAGAATCAGCCCCAGCATTTT

D: TRBD2
V: TRBV9
size: once
J: TRBJ2-1
CDR3: CASSANLAGTYNEQFF
DNA: TGTGCCAGCAGCGCGAACCTAGCGGGGACCTACAATGAGCAGTTCTTC

D: TRBD2
V: TRBV5-6
size: .
J: TRBJ2-5
CDR3: CASSPLVTGGHETQYF
DNA: TGTGCCAGCAGCCCCCTCGTAACGGGGGGGCATGAGACCCAGTACTTC

D: .
V: TRBV7-6
size: .
J: TRBJ1-6
CDR3: CASSPRGAGNSPLHF
DNA: TGTGCCAGCAGCCCACGGGGGGCGGGGAATTCACCCCTCCACTTT

D: TRBD1
V: TRBV7-8
size: .
J: TRBJ1-1
CDR3: CASSQQGGTEAFF
DNA: TGTGCCAGCAGCCAGCAGGGGGGCACTGAAGCTTTCTTT

D: TRBD1
V: TRBV9
size: .
J: TRBJ1-3
CDR3: CASSVLGQATGNTIYF
DNA: TGTGCCAGCAGCGTCCTCGGACAGGCAACTGGAAACACCATATATTTT

D: .
V: TRBV27
size: .
J: TRBJ1-6
CDR3: CASSPTPNYNSPLHF
DNA: TGTGCCAGCAGCCCTACCCCCAATTATAATTCACCCCTCCACTTT

D: .
V: TRBV7-2
size: .
J: TRBJ1-5
CDR3: CASGIYGGNQPQHF
DNA: TGTGCCAGCGGCATCTACGGGGGGAACCAGCCCCAGCATTTT

D: .
V: TRBV5-1
size: once
J: TRBJ2-7
CDR3: CASRRERDKSSYEQYF
DNA: TGCGCCAGCAGGAGAGAGCGGGACAAAAGCTCCTACGAGCAGTACTTC

D: .
V: TRBV6-1
size: .
J: TRBJ1-2
CDR3: CASSEGQNYGYTF
DNA: TGTGCCAGCAGTGAAGGACAGAACTATGGCTACACCTTC

D: TRBD1
V: TRBV5-1
size: .
J: TRBJ2-7
CDR3: CASRGQGSYEQYF
DNA: TGCGCCAGCAGAGGACAGGGCTCCTACGAGCAGTACTTC

D: .
V: TRBV27
size: few
J: TRBJ1-2
CDR3: CASSLEGFVGYTF
DNA: TGTGCCAGCAGCCTCGAGGGTTTCGTTGGCTACACCTTC

D: .
V: TRBV6-1
size: .
J: TRBJ1-6
CDR3: CASSEDRKTHSPLHF
DNA: TGTGCCAGCAGTGAAGACAGGAAAACACACTCACCCCTCCACTTT

D: .
V: TRBV7-9
size: .
J: TRBJ2-5
CDR3: CASSFPTGQETQYF
DNA: TGTGCCAGCAGCTTCCCCACGGGGCAAGAGACCCAGTACTTC

D: .
V: TRBV30
size: .
J: TRBJ1-2
CDR3: CAWNAGSASGYTF
DNA: TGTGCCTGGAACGCAGGGTCGGCCAGTGGCTACACCTTC

D: .
V: TRBV7-8
size: .
J: TRBJ2-2
CDR3: CASTGLANTGELFF
DNA: TGTGCCAGTACGGGACTGGCGAACACCGGGGAGCTGTTTTTT